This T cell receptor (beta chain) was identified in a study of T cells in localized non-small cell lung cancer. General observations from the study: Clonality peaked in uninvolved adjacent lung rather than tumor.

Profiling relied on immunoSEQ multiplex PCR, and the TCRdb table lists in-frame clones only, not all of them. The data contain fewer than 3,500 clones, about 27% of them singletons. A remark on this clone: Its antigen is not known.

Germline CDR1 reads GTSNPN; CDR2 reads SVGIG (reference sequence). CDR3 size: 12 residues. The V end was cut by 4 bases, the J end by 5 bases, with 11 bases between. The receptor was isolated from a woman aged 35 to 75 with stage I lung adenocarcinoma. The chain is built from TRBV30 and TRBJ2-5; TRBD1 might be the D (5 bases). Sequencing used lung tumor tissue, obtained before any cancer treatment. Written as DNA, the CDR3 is TGTGCCTGGACGCAGGGTCGGGAGACCCAGTACTTC. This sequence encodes CAWTQGRETQYF. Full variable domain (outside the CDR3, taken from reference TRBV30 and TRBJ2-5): SQTIHQWPATLVQPVGSPLSLECTVEGTSNPNLYWYRQAAGRGLQLLFYSVGIGQISSEVPQNLSASRPQDRQFILSSKKLLLSDSGFYLCAWTQGRETQYFGPGTRLLVL.